This T cell receptor (beta chain) stems from a study of T cells after yellow fever vaccination. Via MiXCR, TCRdb re-called the 5' RACE reads, giving one row per CDR3 protein. This table holds some 320,000 distinct CDR3 sequences, about 10% found once. CDR3 length: 15 residues. The germline gives CDR1 DFQATT, CDR2 SNEGSKA (reference sequence). V dropped 0 bases and J dropped 4 bases, with 15 bases sitting between them. This clonotype was counted many times. This TCR was sampled from a young man who received the YFV17D yellow fever vaccine. The V gene is TRBV20-1, the J gene TRBJ1-1, with a weak D call TRBD1 (5 bases). The sequencing here drew on CD4+ T cells sorted from PBMCs, taken 45 days after the yellow fever booster vaccination. The CDR3, as DNA: TGCAGTGCTAGAGACAGGGTCTTAGCGGGCACTGAAGCTTTCTTT. Translation: CSARDRVLAGTEAFF.